This entry is about one T cell receptor (beta chain). The CDR3 is 13 residues long. The V end was cut by 11 bases, the J end by 3 bases, with 17 bases between. This record comes from a study of blood T cell repertoires in COVID-19. The wider study: The United States, Italy and Spain provided the acute and convalescent COVID-19 samples.

Under the authors' procedure: Quantification of nucleated cells was approximated via reference gene primer amplification. Profiling relied on immunoSEQ multiplex PCR, and the TCRdb table lists in-frame clones only, not all of them. The V and J calls and the clone size are those of that table, but D and trimming were determined from the DNA. The table has just under 65,000 clones, over 65% seen once. The specimen was peripheral blood. This clonotype originated in a man in his fifties or sixties with COVID-19, enrolled during active disease. The genes are TRBV6-7 and TRBJ2-7; TRBD2 is a possible D gene (6 bases). TRBV6-7 is marked as an open reading frame, function uncertain. DNA of the CDR3: TGTGCCCCGAGAGGAGGGAGTGGCTACGAGCAGTACTTC. Amino acids: CAPRGGSGYEQYF.